The clone carrying this T cell receptor beta chain was found once. These data come from a study of control samples from healthy donors and cancer patients. TCRdb's copy holds only in-frame clones and misses some; the assay was immunoSEQ multiplex PCR. This sample carries 350,000 to 450,000 clones, 90% of them seen once, and the ten largest clones take 5.5% to 8%. Trimming cost V 0 bases and J 1 base, with 19 bases left between them. The germline CDR1 and CDR2 sequences are SGHRS and YFSETQ. This CDR3 comprises 18 residues. This TCR came from a man in his forties with head and neck cancer. The genes are TRBV5-1 and TRBJ1-1, with D possibly TRBD1 on 5 matching bases. The material sequenced was PBMCs. CDR3 DNA: TGCGCCAGCAGCTTGGTGGGCGTTAAGGGACGGCCGAACACTGAAGCTTTCTTT. Its translation is CASSLVGVKGRPNTEAFF.